These 9 T cell receptor beta chains were sequenced from one sample in a study of Ad26.COV2.S vaccination and SARS-CoV-2 variants. The treatment denotes: about 20 received Ad26.COV2.S at low or high dose, single or two shots; about 5 received placebo; per-sample allocation not given. On day 63 after the first injection, vaccine and placebo recipients gave samples. Data came from immunoSEQ multiplex PCR; TCRdb stores just in-frame clones and leaves some out. The data hold about 440,000 clones, with 80% to 95% observed a single time. Sequenced here: peripheral blood, sampled in a trial of Ad26.COV2.S vaccine versus placebo. The receptors here all came from a person aged 18-65 years who received the Ad26.COV2.S COVID-19 vaccine or a placebo.

The chain combines TRBV3-1 (or the pseudogene TRBV3-2) with TRBJ2-1, with D possibly TRBD2 on 6 matching bases. The germline gives CDR1 LGHDT, CDR2 YNNKEL (reference sequence). V was trimmed by 0 bases and J by 3 bases, leaving 18 bases between them. The CDR3 is 18 residues long. CDR3 protein: CASSQDKELADFYNEQFF. The DNA of the CDR3 is TGTGCCAGCAGCCAAGATAAGGAGTTAGCGGACTTCTACAATGAGCAGTTCTTC.

V and J are TRBV7-3 and TRBJ2-5; tentatively, D is TRBD2 (7 bases). The V and J ends lost 5 bases and 2 bases respectively, with 18 bases between them. Germline lookup yields CDR1 SGHTA and CDR2 FQGTGA. The CDR3 sequence is 16 residues long. The CDR3 coding sequence is TGTGCCAGCAGCCTCCAGGGGCTAGCGGATCAAGAGACCCAGTACTTC. It encodes CASSLQGLADQETQYF.

The rearrangement joins TRBV27 to TRBJ2-3; possibly TRBD1 for D (6 bases). V lost 2 bases and J 6 bases, leaving 6 bases between the germline ends. The CDR3 has 12 residues. Germline CDR1 MNHEY, CDR2 SMNVEV (reference sequence). The CDR3 coding sequence is TGTGCCAGCAGTTTACAGGGGGATACGCAGTATTTT. It yields the protein CASSLQGDTQYF.

The chain combines TRBV6-2 or TRBV6-3 with TRBJ2-1, with TRBD2 matching over 11 bases. Trimming removed 0 bases from V and 4 bases from J; junction bases left unmatched: 11. The CDR3 is made up of 19 amino acids. The V gene's germline CDR1 is MNHEY and CDR2 SVGEGT. Written as DNA, the CDR3 is TGTGCCAGCAGTTACTCGGCCCCCTTAACTAGCGGGGGATACAATGAGCAGTTCTTC. As protein: CASSYSAPLTSGGYNEQFF.

The chain couples TRBV25-1 to TRBJ2-3; D is unresolved. V gave up 4 bases and J gave up 2 bases, with 1 base separating them. Germline loops: CDR1 MGHDK, CDR2 SYGVNS. The CDR3 is 11 residues long. CDR3 in DNA: TGTGCCAGCAGTGTCACAGATACGCAGTATTTT. This translates into CASSVTDTQYF.

The rearrangement joins TRBV3-1 (or the pseudogene TRBV3-2) to TRBJ2-1, with 8 positions matching TRBD2. The CDR3 is 15 residues long. V was pared by 0 bases and J by 7 bases, with 5 bases of the junction left unmatched. Germline lookup yields CDR1 LGHDT and CDR2 YNNKEL (reference sequence). DNA for the CDR3: TGTGCCAGCAGCCAAGATGGCGGGAGGCGGAATGAGCAGTTCTTC. As protein: CASSQDGGRRNEQFF.

V usage is TRBV5-1 and J usage is TRBJ2-1, with 16 nucleotides matching TRBD2. The CDR3 totals 17 residues. The germline CDR1 and CDR2 sequences are SGHRS and YFSETQ. V dropped 4 bases and J dropped 7; count of bases not matched to a gene: 8. The CDR3 spells CASSVQGLAGGSNEQFF. The CDR3 DNA sequence: TGCGCCAGCAGCGTGCAGGGACTAGCGGGAGGGTCGAATGAGCAGTTCTTC.

CDR3 region: CASSGGLSTDTQYF. Written as DNA, the CDR3 is TGTGCCAGCAGTGGGGGACTCTCCACAGATACGCAGTATTTT. This chain links TRBV6-4 with TRBJ2-3; tentatively, D is TRBD2 (6 bases). Trimming took off 4 bases at V and 2 bases at J, with 10 bases between the two ends. Germline V gene sequence: CDR1 MRHNA, CDR2 SNTAGT. CDR3 length: 14 residues.

In its sample, this clone was seen once. The chain carries TRBV2 and TRBJ2-2; TRBD1 agrees at 9 bases. V was pared by 6 bases and J by 1 base, with 3 bases of the junction left unmatched. The CDR3 is made up of 15 amino acids. Germline CDR1 is SNHLY and CDR2 is FYNNEI. DNA for the CDR3: TGTGCCAGCAGCACGACAGGGGGGAACACCGGGGAGCTGTTTTTT. Translated: CASSTTGGNTGELFF.